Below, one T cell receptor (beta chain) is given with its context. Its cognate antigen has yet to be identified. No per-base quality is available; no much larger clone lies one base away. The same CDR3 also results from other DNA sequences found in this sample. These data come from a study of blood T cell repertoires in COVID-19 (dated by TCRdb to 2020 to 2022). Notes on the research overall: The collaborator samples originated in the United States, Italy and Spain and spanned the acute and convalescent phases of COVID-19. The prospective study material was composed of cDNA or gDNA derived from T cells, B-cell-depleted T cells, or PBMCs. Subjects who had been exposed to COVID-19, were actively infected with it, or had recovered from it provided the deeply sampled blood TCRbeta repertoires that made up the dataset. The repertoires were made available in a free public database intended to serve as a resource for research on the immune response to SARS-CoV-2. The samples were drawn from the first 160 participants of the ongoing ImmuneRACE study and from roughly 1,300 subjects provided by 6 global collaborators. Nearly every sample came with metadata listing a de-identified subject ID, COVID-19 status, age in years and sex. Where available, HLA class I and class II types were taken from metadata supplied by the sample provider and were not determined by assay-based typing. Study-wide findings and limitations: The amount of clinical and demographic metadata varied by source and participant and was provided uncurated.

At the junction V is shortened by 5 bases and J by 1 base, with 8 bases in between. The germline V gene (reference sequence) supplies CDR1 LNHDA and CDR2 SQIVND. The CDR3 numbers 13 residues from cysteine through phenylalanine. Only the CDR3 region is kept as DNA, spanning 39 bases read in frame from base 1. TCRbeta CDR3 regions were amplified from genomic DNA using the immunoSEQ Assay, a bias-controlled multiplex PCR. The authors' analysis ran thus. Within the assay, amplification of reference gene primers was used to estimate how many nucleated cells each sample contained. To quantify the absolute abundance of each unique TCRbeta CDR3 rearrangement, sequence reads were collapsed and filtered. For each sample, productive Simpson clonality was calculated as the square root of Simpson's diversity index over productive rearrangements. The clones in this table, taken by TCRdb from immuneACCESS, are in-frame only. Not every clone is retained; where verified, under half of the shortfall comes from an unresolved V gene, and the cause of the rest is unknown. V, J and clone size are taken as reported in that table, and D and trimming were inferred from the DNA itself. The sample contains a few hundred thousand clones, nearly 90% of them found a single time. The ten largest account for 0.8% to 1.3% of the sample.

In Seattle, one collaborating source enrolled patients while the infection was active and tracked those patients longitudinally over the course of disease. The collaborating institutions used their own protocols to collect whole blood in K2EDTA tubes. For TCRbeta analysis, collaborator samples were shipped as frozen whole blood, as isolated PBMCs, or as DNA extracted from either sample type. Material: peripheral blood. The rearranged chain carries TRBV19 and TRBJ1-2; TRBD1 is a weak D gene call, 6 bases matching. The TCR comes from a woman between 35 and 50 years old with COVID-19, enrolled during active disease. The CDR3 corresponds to CASSVQGNYGYTF. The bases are TGTGCCAGTAGTGTACAGGGTAACTATGGCTACACCTTC.